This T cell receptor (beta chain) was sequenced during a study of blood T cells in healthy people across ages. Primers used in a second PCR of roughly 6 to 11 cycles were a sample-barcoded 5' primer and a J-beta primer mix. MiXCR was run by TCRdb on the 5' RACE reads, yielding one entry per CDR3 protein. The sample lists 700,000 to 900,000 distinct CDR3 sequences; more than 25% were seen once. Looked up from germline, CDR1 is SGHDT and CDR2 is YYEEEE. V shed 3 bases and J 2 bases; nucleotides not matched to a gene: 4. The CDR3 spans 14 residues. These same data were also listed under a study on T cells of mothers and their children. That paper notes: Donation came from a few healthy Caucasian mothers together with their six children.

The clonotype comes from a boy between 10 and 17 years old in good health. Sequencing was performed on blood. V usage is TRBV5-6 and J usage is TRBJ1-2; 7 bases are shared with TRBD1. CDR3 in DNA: TGTGCCAGCAGCTGCGGGACAGAAAACTATGGCTACACCTTC. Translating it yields CASSCGTENYGYTF.